This TCR beta chain comes out of a study of blood T cell repertoires in COVID-19. Study overall: The cDNA or gDNA used as material had been derived from T cells, B-cell-depleted T cells, or PBMCs.

The CDR3 runs to 15 residues. The V gene lost 6 bases and the J gene lost 4 bases, with 17 bases spanning the gap. Germline V gives CDR1 MNHEY, CDR2 SMNVEV (reference sequence). Under the authors' procedure: Nucleated cell counts were estimated from reference gene primer amplification. Sequencing used immunoSEQ multiplex PCR; TCRdb keeps in-frame clones, though not all of them. The D gene and trimming were derived from the DNA, and the V and J assignments and clone size from that table. The data contain 210,000 or so clones, more than 80% of them singletons. In this sample, this clone turned up a few times. Enrollment of patients from Seattle took place during active infection, with longitudinal follow-up.

The origin of this receptor is a woman between 25 and 40 years old with COVID-19, enrolled during active disease. The chain has TRBV27 and TRBJ2-3, with TRBD1 as a possible D gene (6 bases). The sample consisted of peripheral blood. DNA of the CDR3: TGTGCCAGCAGCCGTACAGGGAAGTGGGCAGATACGCAGTATTTT. Amino acids: CASSRTGKWADTQYF.